The next 21 T cell receptor beta chains were all read from a single sample in a study of T-cell reconstitution after alpha-beta-depleted transplantation in children. Library preparation (for TCRbeta) was performed with unique molecular identifiers. TCRdb fed the PCR reads into MiXCR, producing one record per CDR3 protein. In the table there are about 240,000 distinct CDR3 sequences, approximately 12% of which are singletons. This sample comprised PBMCs from the stem cell graft donor, obtained from the stem cell graft. Receptor source: a human donor who donated a stem cell graft to a child with acute lymphoblastic leukemia.

This clonotype was counted ten times or more. The chain links TRBV6-5 to TRBJ1-3, with D perhaps matching TRBD1 (5 bases). Trimming took 0 bases from V and 6 from J, leaving 15 bases between them. There are 16 residues in the CDR3. The germline gives CDR1 MNHEY, CDR2 SVGAGI. The CDR3 protein is CASSYSIQGTLNTIYF. As DNA, the CDR3 is TGTGCCAGCAGTTACTCGATTCAAGGGACCCTAAACACCATATATTTT.

This clonotype has ten or more counts. The chain couples TRBV7-9 to TRBJ2-5, with D perhaps matching TRBD1 (5 bases). Per the germline V gene, CDR1 is SEHNR and CDR2 is FQNEAQ (reference sequence). The CDR3 loop spans 13 amino acids. The ends were cut back, 5 bases at V and 5 bases at J, with 12 bases in the middle. The CDR3 sequence: CASSPGFLETQYF. DNA of the CDR3: TGTGCCAGCAGCCCAGGGTTTTTGGAGACCCAGTACTTC.

The chain combines TRBV18 with TRBJ2-3; a possible D gene is TRBD1 (5 bases). The length of the CDR3 is 12 residues. The germline V and J ends were trimmed by 6 bases and 9 bases, with 13 bases remaining between them. Germline values: CDR1 KGHSH, CDR2 LQKENI. The CDR3 loop is CASSPAGQTQYF. The CDR3 coding sequence is TGTGCCAGCTCCCCGGCAGGACAAACGCAGTATTTT.

This clonotype was observed once. The V call is TRBV9, the J call TRBJ2-7; 7 bases line up with TRBD1. Germline V gene sequence: CDR1 SGDLS, CDR2 YYNGEE. After removal of 2 bases from V and 3 bases from J, the junction contained 11 bases not matched to a gene. CDR3 length equals 16 residues. The CDR3 bases are TGTGCCAGCAGCGTTTCCCCGGGACAGACGTTCTACGAGCAGTACTTC. This encodes CASSVSPGQTFYEQYF.

This clonotype came up many times. The chain employs TRBV7-2 and TRBJ2-5, with TRBD2 matching over 10 bases. This CDR3 is 15 amino acids long. Germline V gives CDR1 SGHTA, CDR2 FQGNSA. V lost 6 bases, J lost 1 base, and 5 bases stayed unmatched. This CDR3 reads CASRPGTSVQETQYF. The CDR3 DNA sequence: TGTGCCAGCAGACCCGGGACTAGCGTCCAAGAGACCCAGTACTTC.

This clonotype was counted ten times or more. Germline and junction disagree at one end, which may indicate a read error. The V gene is TRBV7-2, the J gene TRBJ2-1, with D perhaps TRBD2 (5 bases). The CDR3 is 16 residues long. Germline CDR1 and CDR2: SGHTA and FQGNSA. For the CDR3, the DNA is TGTGCCAGCAACTTACGAGGGCTCGTAACCTACAATGAGCAGTTCTTC. This translates into CASNLRGLVTYNEQFF.

This clonotype was detected many times. The chain recombines TRBV5-6 with TRBJ2-7; D is perhaps TRBD2 (6 bases). V lost 7 bases and J lost 3, with 20 bases in between. CDR3 length: 15 residues. Germline values: CDR1 SGHDT, CDR2 YYEEEE. The CDR3 DNA reads TGTGCCAGCGCGGAGAGACAGCGGGCCTTCTACGAGCAGTACTTC. Translation gives CASAERQRAFYEQYF.

This clonotype was seen just once. The chain uses TRBV7-2 and TRBJ2-7; the match to TRBD2 covers 7 bases. V was pared by 0 bases and J by 0 bases, with 5 bases of the junction left unmatched. There are 16 residues in the CDR3. Germline CDR1 is SGHTA and CDR2 is FQGNSA. For the CDR3, the DNA is TGTGCCAGCAGCTTAGCCGGGGGGTTAAGCTCCTACGAGCAGTACTTC. It codes for CASSLAGGLSSYEQYF.

This clonotype was seen only a few times. The rearrangement uses TRBV5-1 and TRBJ2-1; TRBD2 might be the D (6 bases). CDR3 size: 16 residues. The germline V and J ends were trimmed by 5 bases and 7 bases, with 22 bases remaining between them. In germline, CDR1 is SGHRS, CDR2 YFSETQ. CDR3 residues: CASRQQEGLVQNEQFF. For the CDR3, the DNA is TGCGCCAGCAGACAACAGGAGGGCCTAGTCCAGAATGAGCAGTTCTTC.

This clonotype was counted at least ten times. The chain combines TRBV5-1 with TRBJ2-7; 9 bases are a match to TRBD1. CDR1 is SGHRS, CDR2 YFSETQ, per germline. CDR3 length: 14 residues. V dropped 4 bases and J dropped 5; count of bases not matched to a gene: 7. CDR3 residues: CASSPGTGSHEQYF. The CDR3 DNA reads as TGCGCCAGCAGCCCCGGGACAGGGTCCCACGAGCAGTACTTC.

This clonotype showed up many times. The chain combines TRBV4-3 with TRBJ1-3, with D uncertain. The germline V and J ends were trimmed by 4 bases and 8 bases, with 15 bases remaining between them. Germline V gene lookup returns CDR1 LGHNA and CDR2 YSLEER. This CDR3 spans 14 amino acids. As DNA, the CDR3 is TGCGCCAGCAGCCCCCGAGCAGGATATCACACCATATATTTT. Translation gives CASSPRAGYHTIYF.

Only a few counts were recorded for this clonotype. This chain joins TRBV29-1 and TRBJ1-5; D is unclear. The CDR3 runs to 13 residues. V shed 3 bases and J shed 7 bases, with 13 bases lying between them. Germline CDR1 SQVTM, CDR2 ANQGSEA. The DNA of the CDR3 is TGCAGCGTTGAGGGTGGTCTTGGACAGCCCCAGCATTTT. It codes for CSVEGGLGQPQHF.

The chain has TRBV28 and TRBJ1-2; possibly TRBD1 for D (5 bases). V lost 8 bases and J lost 7, with 14 bases in between. The CDR3 runs 12 residues. Germline CDR1 and CDR2: MDHEN and SYDVKM. The CDR3 protein is CASRVWGRGYTF. The DNA of the CDR3 is TGTGCCAGCCGAGTTTGGGGACGTGGCTACACCTTC.

This clonotype showed up just a few times. This chain links TRBV15 with TRBJ1-5; no firm D call. V was trimmed by 4 bases and J by 5 bases, leaving 9 bases between them. Germline V gene sequence: CDR1 LNHNV, CDR2 YYDKDF (reference sequence). The CDR3 covers 13 residues. This CDR3 reads CATSIDWDQPQHF. In nucleotides, the CDR3 is TGTGCCACCAGCATCGACTGGGATCAGCCCCAGCATTTT.

Notes on this clonotype: At one end the junction does not follow the germline gene, possibly because of a read error. V usage is TRBV28 and J usage is TRBJ1-1; 8 nucleotides align to TRBD1. The CDR3 is 14 amino acids. Germline values: CDR1 MDHEN, CDR2 SYDVKM. CDR3 region: CASSLLDRGAEAFF. DNA for the CDR3: TGTGCCAGCAGTTTACTCGACAGGGGCGCTGAAGCTTTCTTC.

Ten or more counts support this clonotype. The V call is TRBV6-6, the J call TRBJ2-7; D is unclear. V lost 0 bases to trimming and J lost 3 bases, with 6 bases between them. The CDR3 is made up of 13 amino acids. Looked up from germline, CDR1 is MNHNY and CDR2 is SVGAGI (reference sequence). The DNA for the CDR3 is TGTGCCAGCAGTTACTCCCCGTTCTACGAGCAGTACTTC. As protein: CASSYSPFYEQYF.

The table lists this clonotype with many counts. The junction departs from the called germline gene at one end, perhaps through a read error. The V and J genes are TRBV7-6 and TRBJ2-2, with D tentatively TRBD1 or TRBD2 (6 bases each). The germline V gene encodes CDR1 SGHVS and CDR2 FNYEAQ. The CDR3 covers 14 residues. For the CDR3, the DNA is TGTGCCAGCAGCTTAGAGGGGGGTCCCGGGGAGCTTTTTTTT. Amino acid sequence: CASSLEGGPGELFF.

This clonotype was observed at least ten times. The V gene is TRBV6-1, the J gene TRBJ2-7, with TRBD2 matching over 10 bases. The CDR3 loop spans 16 amino acids. Per the germline V gene, CDR1 is MNHNS and CDR2 is SASEGT. Losses at the gene ends were 7 bases for V and 7 bases for J; bases not matched to a gene: 16. The CDR3 DNA sequence: TGTGCCAGCACTATAAGCGGGGGGGCCTACCTGTATGAGCAGTACTTC. This encodes CASTISGGAYLYEQYF.

This clonotype was seen repeatedly, ten times or more. The CDR3 region is CASREGSGIRTFF. The CDR3 DNA is TGTGCCAGCAGGGAAGGCTCCGGGATCAGAACTTTCTTT. The chain combines TRBV12-3 or TRBV12-4 with TRBJ1-1; D not resolved. The CDR3 extends over 13 amino acids. V lost 6 bases, J lost 12 bases, and 20 bases lay in between.

This clonotype was detected ten times or more. The rearrangement joins TRBV29-1 to TRBJ2-3; TRBD2 aligns across 10 bases. Germline-derived CDR1 and CDR2 are SQVTM and ANQGSEA. CDR3 length: 15 residues. With V trimmed by 4 bases and J by 0 bases, 4 bases remained unmatched. The CDR3 DNA reads as TGCAGCGTTGGCACTAGCGGGACTAGCACAGATACGCAGTATTTT. This translates into CSVGTSGTSTDTQYF.

In its sample, this clonotype was seen many times. The chain joins TRBV5-1 to TRBJ1-6, with D possibly matching TRBD1 (6 bases). CDR3 size: 17 residues. Germline V gene lookup returns CDR1 SGHRS and CDR2 YFSETQ. V lost 0 bases to trimming and J lost 2 bases, with 12 bases between them. As DNA, the CDR3 is TGCGCCAGCAGCTTGGAAGGGGGGAACCCCTATAATTCACCCCTCCACTTT. This codes for CASSLEGGNPYNSPLHF.